This T cell receptor (beta chain) originates from a study of cytomegalovirus exposure and HLA in healthy donors. V was pared by 5 bases and J by 0 bases, with 17 bases between. Germline lookup yields CDR1 SEHNR and CDR2 FQNEAQ (reference sequence). The CDR3 runs 16 residues. Although they were nominally healthy when sampled, donors likely had unrecorded immune exposures. As for this clone: What it binds is unknown.

Study outcomes and limitations: Altogether, 150 to 200 TCR beta chains were recorded as cytomegalovirus-associated. At a 0.05 false discovery rate, a later analysis found around 15,000 TCR beta sequences to be associated with HLA alleles. Donor immune exposure was known only as CMV serostatus.

60 Vbeta and 13 Jbeta primers were used in PCR. Sequencing used immunoSEQ multiplex PCR; TCRdb keeps in-frame clones, though not all of them. The sample has around 210,000 clones; around four fifths are singletons. The rearrangement joins TRBV7-9 to TRBJ2-7; possible D gene TRBD2, 6 bases. Sequenced input: PBMCs. The TCR was taken from a middle-aged woman in good health and CMV-seronegative. The CDR3 DNA reads as TGTGCCAGCAGCCTAGGTCGGGGACTCTACTCCTACGAGCAGTACTTC. This translates into CASSLGRGLYSYEQYF.